This TCR beta chain came from a study of blood T cell repertoires in COVID-19. Source study methods: How many nucleated cells were present was estimated from reference gene primer amplification. Method: immunoSEQ multiplex PCR; TCRdb's copy keeps in-frame clones and lacks some. Clone size and the V and J calls come from that table; the DNA yielded D and trimming. This table has 200,000 to 300,000 clones, roughly 80% appearing once. The CDR3 covers 16 residues. Losses at the gene ends were 1 base for V and 2 bases for J; bases not matched to a gene: 5. CDR1 is LGHNA, CDR2 YSLEER, per germline. This receptor was taken from a woman aged 55-70 years with active or convalescent COVID-19. Sequenced material: peripheral blood. The chain joins TRBV4-3 to TRBJ1-2; TRBD1 aligns across 9 bases. The DNA for the CDR3 is TGCGCCAGCAGCCAAGCTCCGGGACAGGGAAACTATGGCTACACCTTC. This sequence encodes CASSQAPGQGNYGYTF.